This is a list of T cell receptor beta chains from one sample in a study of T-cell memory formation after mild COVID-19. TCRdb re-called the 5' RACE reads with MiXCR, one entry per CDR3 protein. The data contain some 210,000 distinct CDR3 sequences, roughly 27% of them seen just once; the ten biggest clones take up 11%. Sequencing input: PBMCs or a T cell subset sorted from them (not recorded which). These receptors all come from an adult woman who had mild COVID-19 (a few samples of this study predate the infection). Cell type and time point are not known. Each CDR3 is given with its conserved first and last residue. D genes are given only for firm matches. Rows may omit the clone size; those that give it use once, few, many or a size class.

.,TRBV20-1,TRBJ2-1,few,CSAPHRGGRSASSYNEQFF,TGCAGTGCTCCCCACAGGGGGGGCAGGTCGGCGAGCTCCTACAATGAGCAGTTCTTC
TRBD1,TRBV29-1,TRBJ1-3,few,CSVEDYGTEVAGNTIYF,TGCAGCGTTGAAGACTACGGGACAGAGGTTGCTGGAAACACCATATATTTT
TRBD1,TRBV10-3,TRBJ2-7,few,CAISVQGKYEQYF,TGTGCCATCAGTGTACAGGGGAAGTACGAGCAGTACTTC
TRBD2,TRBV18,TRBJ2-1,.,CASSPPGLAGAYNEQFF,TGTGCCAGCTCACCTCCCGGACTAGCGGGAGCCTACAATGAGCAGTTCTTC
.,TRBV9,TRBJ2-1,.,CASSAGLPLNEQFF,TGTGCCAGCAGCGCGGGACTTCCTCTCAATGAGCAGTTCTTC
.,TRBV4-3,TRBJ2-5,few,CASSQSLGSGSEVFETQYF,TGCGCCAGCAGCCAGTCGCTGGGTTCGGGCTCCGAGGTCTTCGAGACCCAGTACTTC
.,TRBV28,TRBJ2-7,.,CASSLGGVYEQYF,TGTGCCAGCAGTCTCGGGGGAGTCTACGAGCAGTACTTC
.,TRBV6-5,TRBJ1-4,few,CASSYSEAGQNEKLFF,TGTGCCAGCAGTTACTCGGAGGCAGGACAAAATGAAAAACTGTTTTTT
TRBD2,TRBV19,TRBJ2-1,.,CASSASGSSVEQFF,TGTGCCAGTAGCGCTAGCGGGAGCTCGGTTGAGCAGTTCTTC
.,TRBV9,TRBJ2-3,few,CASSVNTLRTDTQYF,TGTGCCAGCAGCGTAAATACGCTACGCACAGATACGCAGTATTTT
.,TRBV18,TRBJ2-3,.,CASSIDTQYF,TGTGCCAGCTCGATAGATACGCAGTATTTT
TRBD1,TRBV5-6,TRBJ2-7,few,CASSLIPGQGSYEQYF,TGTGCCAGCAGCCTGATTCCGGGACAGGGATCCTACGAGCAGTACTTC
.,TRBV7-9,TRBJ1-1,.,CASSFGQHTEAFF,TGTGCCAGCAGCTTTGGACAGCACACTGAAGCTTTCTTT
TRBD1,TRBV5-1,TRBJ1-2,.,CASSFEGAMGGYTF,TGCGCCAGCAGCTTCGAGGGGGCAATGGGAGGCTACACCTTC
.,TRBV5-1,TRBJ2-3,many,CASSLYTDTQYF,TGTGCCAGCAGCTTATACACAGATACGCAGTATTTT
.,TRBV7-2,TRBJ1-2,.,CASSPTGIYGYTF,TGTGCCAGCAGCCCCACAGGGATATATGGCTACACCTTC
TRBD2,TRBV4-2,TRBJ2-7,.,CASSPVAGPYEQYF,TGTGCCAGCAGCCCCGTAGCGGGACCCTACGAGCAGTACTTC
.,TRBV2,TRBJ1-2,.,CASSEPTYGYTF,TGTGCCAGCAGTGAACCTACCTATGGCTACACCTTC
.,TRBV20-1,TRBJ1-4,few,CSAGEGARLFF,TGCAGTGCTGGAGAAGGGGCGAGACTGTTTTTT
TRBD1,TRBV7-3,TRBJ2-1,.,CASSLWGQGVSNEQFF,TGTGCCAGCAGCTTGTGGGGACAGGGGGTAAGCAATGAGCAGTTCTTC
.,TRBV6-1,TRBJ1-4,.,CASSGPVTPSDEKLFF,TGTGCCAGCAGTGGCCCGGTCACCCCTAGCGACGAAAAACTGTTTTTT
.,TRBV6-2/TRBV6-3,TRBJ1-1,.,CASNTRRGLAVGDTEAFF,TGTGCCAGCAACACCCGGAGGGGACTCGCGGTAGGGGACACTGAAGCTTTCTTT
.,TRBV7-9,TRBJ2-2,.,CASSRRVSGELFF,TGTGCCAGCAGTCGTAGGGTGTCCGGGGAGCTGTTTTTT
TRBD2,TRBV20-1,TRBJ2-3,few,CSAPRPGLAGTSTDTQYF,TGCAGTGCTCCCCGCCCGGGACTAGCGGGGACTAGCACAGATACGCAGTATTTT
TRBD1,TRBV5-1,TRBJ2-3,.,CAGSRRTGSTTDTQYF,TGCGCCGGCAGCCGTAGGACAGGGTCCACCACAGATACGCAGTATTTT
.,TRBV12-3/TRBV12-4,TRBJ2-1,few,CASINGLYNEQFF,TGTGCCAGCATTAACGGCCTGTACAATGAGCAGTTCTTC
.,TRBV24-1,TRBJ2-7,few,CATSDPRDTYTYEQYF,TGTGCCACCAGTGATCCCCGGGACACATACACCTACGAGCAGTACTTC
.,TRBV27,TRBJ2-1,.,CASSPGGRPYNEQFF,TGTGCCAGCAGTCCCGGCGGTAGGCCCTACAATGAGCAGTTCTTC
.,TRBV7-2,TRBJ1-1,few,CASSKQQVVNTEAFF,TGTGCCAGCAGCAAACAACAAGTGGTGAACACTGAAGCTTTCTTT
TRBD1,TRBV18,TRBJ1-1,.,CASSRGQVNTEAFF,TGTGCCAGCTCCCGGGGACAGGTGAACACTGAAGCTTTCTTT
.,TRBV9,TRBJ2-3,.,CASSASTDTQYF,TGTGCCAGCAGCGCGTCCACAGATACGCAGTATTTT
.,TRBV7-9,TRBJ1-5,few,CASTGGSNQPQHF,TGTGCCAGTACGGGGGGAAGCAATCAGCCCCAGCATTTT
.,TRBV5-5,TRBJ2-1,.,CASSPSLIADNEQFF,TGTGCCAGCAGCCCCTCTTTAATAGCGGACAATGAGCAGTTCTTC
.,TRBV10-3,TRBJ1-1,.,CAIKRERNTEAFF,TGTGCCATCAAGCGGGAGAGGAACACTGAAGCTTTCTTT
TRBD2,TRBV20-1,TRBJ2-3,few,CSARVESRTSGVTDTQYF,TGCAGTGCTAGAGTCGAGTCTCGGACTAGCGGAGTCACAGATACGCAGTATTTT
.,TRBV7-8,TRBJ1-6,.,CASSPGQHNSPLHF,TGTGCCAGCAGCCCCGGACAACATAATTCACCCCTCCACTTT
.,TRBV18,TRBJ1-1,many,CASSGTQNTEAFF,TGTGCCAGCTCAGGGACCCAGAACACTGAAGCTTTCTTT
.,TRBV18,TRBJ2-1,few,CASSPGRRGYNEQFF,TGTGCCAGCTCACCGGGACGGCGAGGATACAATGAGCAGTTCTTC
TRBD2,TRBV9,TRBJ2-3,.,CASSVAAGGFTDTQYF,TGTGCCAGCAGCGTAGCAGCGGGGGGATTCACAGATACGCAGTATTTT
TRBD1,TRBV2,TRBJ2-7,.,CASSEEGTGVDEQYF,TGTGCCAGCAGTGAAGAGGGGACAGGTGTGGACGAGCAGTACTTC
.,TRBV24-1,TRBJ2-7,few,CATSAPSTGGDEQYF,TGTGCCACCAGTGCCCCATCGACGGGGGGCGACGAGCAGTACTTC
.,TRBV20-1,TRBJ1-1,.,CSASPGTEAFF,TGCAGTGCTAGTCCTGGCACTGAAGCTTTCTTT
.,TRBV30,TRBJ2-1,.,CAWSVWGDEQFF,TGTGCCTGGAGTGTATGGGGGGATGAGCAGTTCTTC
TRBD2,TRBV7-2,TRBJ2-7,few,CASRAGLAAYEQYF,TGTGCCAGCAGGGCGGGGCTAGCGGCCTACGAGCAGTACTTC
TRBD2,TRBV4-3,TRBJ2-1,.,CASSQLAGGYNEQFF,TGCGCCAGCAGCCAACTAGCGGGAGGGTACAATGAGCAGTTCTTC
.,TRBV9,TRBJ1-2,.,CASSPEDGGYGYTF,TGTGCCAGCAGCCCGGAAGACGGGGGGTATGGCTACACCTTC
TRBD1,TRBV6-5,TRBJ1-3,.,CASSFTGTGKGVSGNTIYF,TGTGCCAGCAGTTTCACCGGGACAGGGAAGGGTGTCTCTGGAAACACCATATATTTT
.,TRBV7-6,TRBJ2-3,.,CASSARDASSTDTQYF,TGTGCCAGCAGCGCCCGGGACGCTTCTAGCACAGATACGCAGTATTTT
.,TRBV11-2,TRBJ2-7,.,CASSLDVITYEQYF,TGTGCCAGCAGCTTAGACGTGATAACCTACGAGCAGTACTTC